Only a few counts were recorded for the clone carrying this T cell receptor (beta chain). Antigen unknown. The sample comes from a study of beta chain features in type 1 diabetes. Each sorted population was over 95% pure. Findings of the study overall: Among all four CD4+ subsets, Type 1 diabetes patients had TCRB CDR3s that were moderately but significantly shorter. Shorter templates might be favored by PCR, and equally so in patients and in controls.

The sequenced template was cDNA made from the entire isolated RNA. Some clones are missing from TCRdb's copy, which holds only in-frame ones; the method was immunoSEQ multiplex PCR. Altogether some 700,000 clones are present, around an eighth being singletons, with the ten largest covering about 0.02%. The ends lost 5 bases at V and 7 bases at J; junction bases unmatched: 4. This CDR3 has 14 residues. Germline CDR1 reads SGHTA; CDR2 reads FQGNSA. Sequences were obtained from naive CD4+ T cells from blood. The sequence derives from a man aged 18-30 years with type 1 diabetes. The genes are TRBV7-2 and TRBJ2-1; 11 bases match TRBD2. The CDR3 nucleotides are TGTGCCAGCAGCACAATAGCGGGGGGGAATGAGCAGTTCTTC. Amino acids: CASSTIAGGNEQFF.